What follows are 31 T cell receptor beta chains derived from one specimen sequenced in a study of blood T cell repertoires in COVID-19 (dated by TCRdb to 2020 to 2022). The method behind the library was the immunoSEQ multiplex PCR assay. In its TCRdb copy, this immuneACCESS table keeps in-frame sequences only and misses some clones. Where compared with another copy, unresolved V genes explain less than half of these, and the others have no known cause. For this sample the table gives under 200,000 clones, of which roughly four fifths were detected only once. Of the sample, roughly 3.7% is held by the ten largest clones. Sequencing input: peripheral blood. Receptor source: a woman aged 80 or over with acute or convalescent COVID-19.

The chain employs TRBV29-1 and TRBJ1-3; D gene uncertain. This CDR3 comprises 12 residues. Germline CDR1 and CDR2: SQVTM and ANQGSEA. The V end was cut by 7 bases, the J end by 0 bases, with 7 bases between. This CDR3 reads CSASVSGNTIYF. The CDR3 DNA reads TGCAGCGCTAGCGTCTCTGGAAACACCATATATTTT.

The chain carries TRBV19 and TRBJ2-4, with 7 bases matching TRBD2. This CDR3 contains 17 residues. With V trimmed by 5 bases and J by 0 bases, 10 bases remained unmatched. Germline values: CDR1 LNHDA, CDR2 SQIVND (reference sequence). DNA of the CDR3: TGTGCCAGTAGTCCGACGACTAGCCACCTAGCCAAAAACATTCAGTACTTC. Its protein product is CASSPTTSHLAKNIQYF.

J is TRBJ2-7 and V is TRBV6-1, with 7 bases lining up with TRBD2. J lost 6 bases, V lost 2 bases, and 4 bases had no gene match. CDR1 MNHNS and CDR2 SASEGT come from the germline V gene. The CDR3 extends over 13 amino acids. In DNA, the CDR3 is TGTGCCAGCAGTGAAAGGGGAGGGCTCGAGCAGTACTTC. Translated: CASSERGGLEQYF.

The chain carries TRBV2 and TRBJ2-1; TRBD2 matches at 11 bases. CDR3 length equals 15 residues. Trimming cost V 0 bases and J 9 bases; bases outside gene matches: 4. CDR1 is SNHLY and CDR2 is FYNNEI in the germline V gene. CDR3 residues: CASSEASSGRTEQFF. The CDR3 nucleotides read TGTGCCAGCAGTGAAGCGTCTAGCGGGAGGACTGAGCAGTTCTTC. Drawing the rest from reference TRBV2 and TRBJ2-1, the complete variable domain is EPEVTQTPSHQVTQMGQEVILRCVPISNHLYFYWYRQILGQKVEFLVSFYNNEISEKSEIFDDQFSVERPDGSNFTLKIRSTKLEDSAMYFCASSEASSGRTEQFFGPGTRLTVL.

CDR3 nucleotides: TGTGCCAGCAGTACACACCGCGCCGGGACTGATAACTATGGCTACACCTTC. Encoded protein: CASSTHRAGTDNYGYTF. J is TRBJ1-2 and V is TRBV6-2 or TRBV6-3; maybe TRBD1 (5 bases). V dropped 5 bases and J dropped 1 base, with 20 bases sitting between them. From germline, CDR1 is MNHEY and CDR2 SVGEGT. This CDR3 spans 17 amino acids.

V is TRBV11-2 and J is TRBJ2-3; 7 nucleotides line up with TRBD2. This CDR3 has 16 amino acids. CDR1 is SGHAT and CDR2 is FQNNGV in the germline V gene. The junction had 8 bases not matched to a gene; V was cut back by 5 bases and J by 0 bases. The CDR3 region is CASSPRTRTSTDTQYF. The CDR3 region has the DNA TGTGCCAGCAGCCCCCGGACTAGAACTAGCACAGATACGCAGTATTTT.

V and J are TRBV10-1 and TRBJ2-1; TRBD1 agrees at 10 bases. The germline V gene encodes CDR1 WNHNN and CDR2 SYGVQD (reference sequence). This CDR3 has 15 residues. Trimming took 2 bases from V and 5 from J; bases not matched to a gene: 3. As DNA, the CDR3 is TGCGCCAGCAGTGAGGGGGGACAGGGGAACAATGAGCAGTTCTTC. This translates into CASSEGGQGNNEQFF.

This chain links TRBV7-2 with TRBJ1-1, with TRBD1 matching over 8 bases. Germline CDR1 is SGHTA and CDR2 is FQGNSA. This CDR3 region has 13 residues. Germline trimming cut 5 bases from V and 7 bases from J; bases unmatched to any gene: 6. CDR3: CASSATGVGEAFF. CDR3 nucleotide sequence: TGTGCCAGCAGCGCGACAGGGGTTGGTGAAGCTTTCTTT.

The gene calls are TRBV29-1 and TRBJ1-1; TRBD1 matches 7 bases. This CDR3 has 14 residues. V lost 5 bases, J lost 1 base, and 7 bases stayed unmatched. Germline CDR1 SQVTM, CDR2 ANQGSEA. The CDR3 here is CSVRRGQTNTEAFF. CDR3 nucleotides: TGCAGCGTTCGAAGGGGACAGACGAACACTGAAGCTTTCTTT. The full variable domain, its missing parts supplied by reference TRBV29-1 and TRBJ1-1, is SAVISQKPSRDICQRGTSLTIQCQVDSQVTMMFWYRQQPGQSLTLIATANQGSEATYESGFVIDKFPISRPNLTFSTLTVSNMSPEDSSIYLCSVRRGQTNTEAFFGQGTRLTVV.

This clone has a handful of counts. The V and J genes are TRBV3-1 (or the pseudogene TRBV3-2) and TRBJ2-3; 11 bases fit TRBD2. The CDR3 extends over 16 amino acids. Germline trimming cut 1 base from V and 3 bases from J; bases unmatched to any gene: 3. Germline assignment: CDR1 LGHDT and CDR2 YNNKEL (reference sequence). The CDR3 DNA is TGTGCCAGCAGCCAAGGAGGGACTAGCGGAACAGATACGCAGTATTTT. Protein: CASSQGGTSGTDTQYF.

Turning to this clone: Other nucleotide sequences from this sample produce the same CDR3. V and J are TRBV3-1 (or the pseudogene TRBV3-2) and TRBJ1-1; 9 bases fit TRBD1. The CDR3 is 14 amino acids. Germline V CDR1 and CDR2: LGHDT, YNNKEL (reference sequence). The V segment lost 4 bases and the J segment 2 bases; nucleotides outside the gene matches: 2. Here the CDR3 reads CASSPTGGNTEAFF. The CDR3, as DNA: TGTGCCAGCAGCCCGACAGGGGGAAACACTGAAGCTTTCTTT.

The chain carries TRBV12-3 or TRBV12-4 and TRBJ1-2; D not resolved. The CDR3 has 13 residues. V was cut by 3 bases and J by 6 bases, with 11 bases left in between. The CDR3 DNA sequence: TGTGCCAGCAGTTTTTATTGGGAGGATGGCTACACCTTC. Protein: CASSFYWEDGYTF.

The rearrangement links TRBV19 to TRBJ2-7; D is ambiguous. The CDR3 contains 14 residues. CDR1 and CDR2 from the germline V gene are LNHDA and SQIVND (reference sequence). V shed 4 bases and J shed 1 base, with 11 bases lying between them. The CDR3, as DNA: TGTGCCAGTAGTACACGGCACGGGTCCTACGAGCAGTACTTC. This gives the protein CASSTRHGSYEQYF.

This chain connects TRBV11-3 to TRBJ1-1; D remains unclear. The CDR3 extends over 12 amino acids. Trimming pared 5 bases from V and 4 bases from J, leaving 8 bases between. The germline V gene encodes CDR1 SGHNT and CDR2 YENEEA. DNA for the CDR3: TGTGCCAGCAGCGGGGAGAGCACTGAAGCTTTCTTT. Translating it yields CASSGESTEAFF.

This clone was seen a few times. This rearrangement joins TRBV3-1 (or the pseudogene TRBV3-2) to TRBJ2-7; the D is unclear. Germline V gene sequence: CDR1 LGHDT, CDR2 YNNKEL (reference sequence). The ends were cut back, 3 bases at V and 1 base at J, with 13 bases in the middle. The CDR3 extends over 15 amino acids. The CDR3 is CASSHGDINSYEQYF. The CDR3 DNA is TGTGCCAGCAGCCATGGAGATATAAATTCCTACGAGCAGTACTTC.

The gene calls are TRBV6-4 and TRBJ2-4; maybe TRBD1 (6 bases). CDR3 length: 15 amino acids. From germline, CDR1 is MRHNA and CDR2 SNTAGT. V was pared by 6 bases and J by 8 bases, with 20 bases between. The CDR3 DNA reads as TGTGCCAGCAGGATTAGACAGGTCCGAGGGGACATTCAGTACTTC. Translated: CASRIRQVRGDIQYF.

The chain links TRBV29-1 to TRBJ1-4; 7 bases align to TRBD1. The CDR3 has 13 amino acids. The V gene end was trimmed by 0 bases and the J gene end by 8 bases; junction bases not matched to a gene: 3. The germline V gene encodes CDR1 SQVTM and CDR2 ANQGSEA. CDR3 sequence (DNA): TGCAGCGTTGAAGATCGGGGACAGGAAAAACTGTTTTTT. Translation: CSVEDRGQEKLFF.

This rearrangement joins TRBV5-1 to TRBJ2-6; D ambiguous. CDR3 size: 16 residues. Germline V gives CDR1 SGHRS, CDR2 YFSETQ. With 7 bases removed from V and 0 bases from J, the gap between germline ends came to 14 bases. The CDR3 is CASSYRQASGANVLTF. In DNA form, the CDR3 reads TGCGCCAGCTCCTACCGCCAGGCCTCTGGGGCCAACGTCCTGACTTTC.

V usage is TRBV19 and J usage is TRBJ2-7, with D tentatively TRBD2 (6 bases). The germline V gene encodes CDR1 LNHDA and CDR2 SQIVND (reference sequence). CDR3 length equals 16 residues. V gave up 0 bases and J gave up 3 bases, with 15 bases separating them. As DNA, the CDR3 is TGTGCCAGTAGTATAGATGGGACTGGTGTCCTCTACGAGCAGTACTTC. Protein: CASSIDGTGVLYEQYF. Full variable domain (missing parts from reference TRBV19 and TRBJ2-7): DGGITQSPKYLFRKEGQNVTLSCEQNLNHDAMYWYRQDPGQGLRLIYYSQIVNDFQKGDIAEGYSVSREKKESFPLTVTSAQKNPTAFYLCASSIDGTGVLYEQYFGPGTRLTVT.

This clone turned up a few times. The chain employs TRBV7-9 and TRBJ1-2; 7 nucleotides agree with TRBD1. Germline V gene data show CDR1 as SEHNR and CDR2 as FQNEAQ (reference sequence). The CDR3 covers 13 residues. The V segment lost 1 base and the J segment 9 bases; nucleotides outside the gene matches: 5. The CDR3 bases are TGTGCCAGCAGCTTAGGGACAGGAGAGCGCTACACCTTC. Protein sequence: CASSLGTGERYTF.

The chain joins TRBV7-2 to TRBJ1-5; 7 positions agree with TRBD1. Germline CDR1 reads SGHTA; CDR2 reads FQGNSA. V lost 5 bases to trimming and J lost 5 bases; unmatched junction nucleotides: 9. The CDR3 length is 15 residues. This CDR3 reads CASSRLRTGDQPQHF. In nucleotides, the CDR3 is TGTGCCAGCAGCAGACTCCGGACAGGTGATCAGCCCCAGCATTTT.

The rearrangement joins TRBV6-5 to TRBJ1-6; D gene unclear. Germline values: CDR1 MNHEY, CDR2 SVGAGI. CDR3 length: 14 residues. Trimming stripped 2 bases from V and 6 bases from J, with 8 bases between. Here the CDR3 reads CASSYGESNSPLHF. The CDR3 coding sequence is TGTGCCAGCAGTTACGGGGAGAGTAATTCACCCCTCCACTTT.

V is TRBV30 and J is TRBJ2-5; TRBD2 matches at 7 bases. CDR1 is GTSNPN and CDR2 is SVGIG in the germline V gene (reference sequence). This CDR3 has 12 residues. V lost 3 bases to trimming and J lost 5 bases; unmatched junction nucleotides: 3. The CDR3 loop reads CAWSYGGETQYF. The DNA of the CDR3 is TGTGCCTGGAGCTACGGGGGGGAGACCCAGTACTTC.

The V call is TRBV25-1, the J call TRBJ1-1; D is unclear. Germline assignment: CDR1 MGHDK and CDR2 SYGVNS. The V end was cut by 3 bases, the J end by 2 bases, with 7 bases between. The CDR3 is 13 residues long. CDR3 loop: CASSDRINTEAFF. The CDR3 DNA sequence: TGTGCCAGCAGTGACAGGATTAACACTGAAGCTTTCTTT.

This clone was recorded many times. The chain is built from TRBV4-3 and TRBJ1-6; D remains unclear. The CDR3 is 13 residues long. Trimming left V 1 base short and J 12 bases short, with 10 bases between. Germline V gives CDR1 LGHNA, CDR2 YSLEER. The CDR3 loop reads CASSQGEEQPLHF. CDR3 coding DNA: TGCGCCAGCAGCCAAGGTGAGGAGCAACCCCTCCACTTT.

There are a few counts of this clone. In DNA, the CDR3 is TGTGCCAGCAGCGTAGAACAGGGGAGAGGAAACACCATATATTTT. Its protein product is CASSVEQGRGNTIYF. This rearrangement joins TRBV9 to TRBJ1-3, with TRBD1 matching over 7 bases. The germline gives CDR1 SGDLS, CDR2 YYNGEE. The J segment lost 4 bases and the V segment lost 0 bases, leaving 4 bases of the junction unmatched. The CDR3 is 15 residues long.

The chain links TRBV21-1 to TRBJ2-2; the table's D call TRBD1 went unverified against the DNA. TRBV21-1 is classified as a pseudogene. CDR3 length: 17 amino acids. The CDR3 bases are TGTGCCAGCAGCGCGTATCCGGGACAGGGGCCTACCGGGGAGCTGTTTTTT. Translated: CASSAYPGQGPTGELFF.

V usage is TRBV27 and J usage is TRBJ1-2, with 10 bases aligning to TRBD1. The J segment lost 7 bases and the V segment lost 6 bases, leaving 11 bases of the junction unmatched. The germline V gene encodes CDR1 MNHEY and CDR2 SMNVEV (reference sequence). This CDR3 has 15 residues. The CDR3 nucleotides read TGTGCCAGCAGGGGGACAGGGGCCCTCGGGAGTGGCTACACCTTC. Protein: CASRGTGALGSGYTF.

Of note for this clone: This sample also contains other DNA sequences that code for the same CDR3. V gene TRBV5-1 combines with J gene TRBJ2-1, with D perhaps matching TRBD1 (5 bases). Germline CDR1 and CDR2: SGHRS and YFSETQ. This CDR3 has 15 amino acids. V gave up 0 bases and J gave up 0 bases, with 7 bases separating them. The DNA of the CDR3 is TGCGCCAGCAGCTTGGAGCAGGGCTCCTACAATGAGCAGTTCTTC. This codes for CASSLEQGSYNEQFF. Looking up the rest from reference TRBV5-1 and TRBJ2-1 gives the full variable domain: KAGVTQTPRYLIKTRGQQVTLSCSPISGHRSVSWYQQTPGQGLQFLFEYFSETQRNKGNFPGRFSGRQFSNSRSEMNVSTLELGDSALYLCASSLEQGSYNEQFFGPGTRLTVL.

This clone showed up just a few times. This chain uses TRBV6-5 with TRBJ2-7, with a weak D call TRBD1 (6 bases). Trimming left V 5 bases short and J 0 bases short, with 11 bases between. The CDR3 covers 14 residues. The germline V gene encodes CDR1 MNHEY and CDR2 SVGAGI. The CDR3 DNA is TGTGCCAGCAGTACCTGGACAGCCTCCTACGAGCAGTACTTC. It codes for CASSTWTASYEQYF.

The rearrangement uses TRBV12-3 or TRBV12-4 and TRBJ1-3, with 7 bases matching TRBD1. After removal of 7 bases from V and 7 bases from J, the junction contained 7 bases not matched to a gene. This CDR3 is built from 13 residues. CDR3: CASTRAGGNTIYF. CDR3 DNA: TGTGCCAGCACCCGAGCAGGGGGGAACACCATATATTTT.